This T cell receptor (beta chain) was sequenced in a study of post-analysis software for immune sequencing data. Overall study context: Recorded subtypes: relapsing-remitting, secondary progressive, progressive-relapsing; some patients unannotated.

Libraries were made from TCR beta cDNA, and they carried unique molecular identifiers. TCRdb re-called the PCR reads with MiXCR, one entry per CDR3 protein. The sample contains about 200,000 distinct CDR3 sequences, around 30% of which appear only once. Findings and caveats of the study: Patients had higher frequencies than controls of four to six TRBV segments, including TRBV5-6, TRBV5-1 and TRBV20-1.

There are 13 residues in the CDR3. CDR1 SGHTA and CDR2 FQGNSA come from the germline V gene. As for this clonotype: Its matching antigen is unknown. It may be a read error: a sequence one base away is much more abundant.

The clonotype comes from a girl aged 2 to 17 with multiple sclerosis. Sample: blood. This chain connects TRBV7-2 to TRBJ1-2; TRBD1 matches at 7 bases. The CDR3 coding sequence is TGTGCCGGCAGCCCAGGGGGAGGTGCGGGCTACACCTTC. Translating gives CAGSPGGGAGYTF.